This TCR beta chain was documented in a study of regulatory and conventional T cells in RAG deficiency (dated by TCRdb to 2017 to 2019). A note on the overall study: To compare the diversity and composition of the repertoires of Treg, conventional CD4+ and CD8+ T cells between RAG-deficient patients and healthy controls, the study applied high-throughput TCR beta sequencing. Findings and caveats that apply to the study as a whole: Shorter CDR3 lengths were found in all patient T-cell subsets, and >85% Treg-Tconv repertoire overlap at nucleotide and amino acid level was observed in Omenn syndrome patients. Compared with controls, Omenn syndrome and CID/AS patients had about 92-fold fewer unique TCR beta sequences in Treg cells, but only roughly 10-fold fewer in the other subsets. In Omenn syndrome patients, sorted CD25-high CD127-low cells may represent peripherally activated cells rather than bona fide Treg cells. For some subjects, some T-cell subset analyses were not performed. Markedly lower Shannon entropy and higher Simpson indices were observed in RAG-deficient patients than in control T-cell subpopulations.

The CDR3, cysteine through phenylalanine, is 13 amino acids long. Solely the CDR3 DNA is kept, with 39 bases framed from the first base. The trim is 2 bases for V and 3 bases for J, with a gap of 7 bases between the germline ends. As encoded in the germline V gene (reference sequence), CDR1 is GTSNPN while CDR2 is SVGIG. Regulatory T cells were purified from blood as CD4+CD25-high CD127-low cells before genomic DNA extraction. Eight healthy control donors were used as the comparison group for repertoire analyses. The library was built by means of the immunoSEQ multiplex PCR assay. Rearranged TCR beta chain products were amplified from genomic DNA of sorted T-cell subsets and sequenced. The study's processing was this. Shannon entropy and Simpson indices were used to measure the diversity of productive TCR beta rearrangements in each repertoire. To assess clonal expansion, the frequencies of the 100 most abundant productive TCR beta clonotypes were added up as a share of total reads. A self-reactivity index based on amino acid usage at CDR3beta positions 6 and 7 was applied to the TRB repertoires. Two-way ANOVA was used for repertoire analyses, while Student t or Mann-Whitney tests were used for flow cytometric analyses. The table comes from immuneACCESS by way of TCRdb, which keeps in-frame sequences with V and J called. Part of the clones is missing from these tables; in studies checked, under half for an unresolved V gene and the rest for unknown reasons. The DNA was the basis for D and trimming; V, J and clone size are from that table. The sample includes about 12,000 clones, with 94% observed a single time. The top ten clones comprise over 1.2% of the sample.

Remarks on this clone: What antigen it recognizes has not been identified. The input lacks base qualities; no much larger clone sits a single base away.

This sample was also put to use in a study of regulatory T cells. The other study reports the following: In the multiplex PCR, 52 forward TRBV primers and 13 reverse TRBJ primers were used, and assay-based and computational corrections were applied for amplification bias. Patient repertoires showed restricted unique TRB V-J pairs and skewed V and J gene usage, most marked in regulatory T cells. The study compared T-cell receptor beta repertoires of sorted regulatory, conventional CD4+ and CD8+ T cells in CD3G-deficient patients with those in healthy controls. Peripheral blood mononuclear cells were isolated by Ficoll density separation. Rearranged TRB loci were amplified from genomic DNA by multiplex PCR within the immunoSEQ assay. Sequencing of the TRB amplicons was done on an Illumina HiSeq platform. Custom algorithms error-filtered the raw sequences and aligned them to reference gene sequences, after which the immunoSEQ online tools were used for analysis. Productive and nonproductive TRB rearrangement frequencies were evaluated among both unique and total sequences. Group comparisons used t tests, Mann-Whitney tests or two-way ANOVA run in Prism software.

The sequence was collected from a human donor in good health. Input material: CD127- CD25+ CD4+ Tregs sorted from blood. The V and J genes are TRBV30 and TRBJ2-2; the D gene cannot be named for sure. The nucleotides read TGTGCCTGGAGTTCGAGGCACACCGGGGAGCTGTTTTTT. Its translation is CAWSSRHTGELFF. With all but the CDR3 taken from the reference TRBV30 and TRBJ2-2 genes, the full variable domain is: SQTIHQWPATLVQPVGSPLSLECTVEGTSNPNLYWYRQAAGRGLQLLFYSVGIGQISSEVPQNLSASRPQDRQFILSSKKLLLSDSGFYLCAWSSRHTGELFFGEGSRLTVL.